This passage covers 10 T cell receptor beta chains from one sample sequenced in a study of CD8+ T cells in alopecia areata. Following RNA extraction, reverse transcription yielded cDNA that acted as the sequencing template. Clones were read by immunoSEQ multiplex PCR, and TCRdb kept only the in-frame ones, dropping some. Counted here are roughly 97,000 clones, roughly two fifths occurring once; the ten biggest clones make up 1% to 1.5%. The sequenced sample consisted of CD4+ T cells sorted from blood. The receptors were sampled from a human donor with alopecia areata.

On this clone: This CDR3 is also generated by other DNA sequences in the sample. The chain is built from TRBV18 and TRBJ2-5, with 14 bases aligning to TRBD2. V dropped 0 bases and J dropped 5; count of bases not matched to a gene: 2. Germline loops: CDR1 KGHSH, CDR2 LQKENI. The CDR3 sequence is 16 residues long. The CDR3 reads CASSPPGLAGVETQYF. The CDR3 nucleotides read TGTGCCAGCTCACCACCGGGACTAGCGGGAGTTGAGACCCAGTACTTC.

The chain recombines TRBV29-1 with TRBJ2-3, with 7 nucleotides matching TRBD1. The V gene's germline CDR1 is SQVTM and CDR2 ANQGSEA. CDR3 length: 13 amino acids. V shed 7 bases and J 2 bases; nucleotides not matched to a gene: 6. CDR3 sequence (DNA): TGCAGCGCGGGACAGAGAAACACAGATACGCAGTATTTT. It specifies CSAGQRNTDTQYF.

This clone was seen only once. The chain links TRBV29-1 to TRBJ2-3; the match to TRBD2 covers 12 bases. The CDR3 sequence is 14 residues long. Looked up from germline, CDR1 is SQVTM and CDR2 is ANQGSEA. The junction had 1 base not matched to a gene; V was cut back by 5 bases and J by 1 base. The CDR3 loop is CSVRLAGGTDTQYF. CDR3 DNA sequence: TGCAGCGTTAGACTAGCGGGGGGCACAGATACGCAGTATTTT.

The rearrangement joins TRBV19 to TRBJ1-6; D is uncertain. This CDR3 is built from 14 residues. V gave up 4 bases and J gave up 11 bases, with 15 bases separating them. Germline-derived CDR1 and CDR2 are LNHDA and SQIVND (reference sequence). This CDR3 is CASSTSADVAPLHF. Written as DNA, the CDR3 is TGTGCCAGTAGTACCTCGGCTGACGTTGCACCCCTCCACTTT.

The chain employs TRBV27 and TRBJ1-3; tentatively, D is TRBD1 (5 bases). Germline CDR1 and CDR2: MNHEY and SMNVEV (reference sequence). Deletions cut 2 bases from V and 0 bases from J, with 5 bases between. The CDR3 totals 14 residues. CDR3 sequence: CASSLRGSGNTIYF. The CDR3 DNA is TGTGCCAGCAGTTTAAGGGGCTCTGGAAACACCATATATTTT.

The rearrangement joins TRBV11-2 to TRBJ2-5; D ambiguous. Trimming took off 0 bases at V and 7 bases at J, with 6 bases between the two ends. Germline loops: CDR1 SGHAT, CDR2 FQNNGV. The CDR3 has 12 residues. The CDR3 sequence is CASSLDRVTQYF. The CDR3 DNA sequence: TGTGCCAGCAGCTTAGATCGAGTGACCCAGTACTTC.

The chain links TRBV11-3 to TRBJ2-1; TRBD2 matches at 7 bases. Germline V gives CDR1 SGHNT, CDR2 YENEEA. V dropped 6 bases and J dropped 4; count of bases not matched to a gene: 3. CDR3 length equals 13 residues. This CDR3 is CASSGGGYNEQFF. CDR3 coding DNA: TGTGCCAGCAGTGGGGGGGGTTACAATGAGCAGTTCTTC.

The V and J genes are TRBV5-1 and TRBJ2-1; possible D gene TRBD2, 5 bases. The CDR3 is 16 amino acids. Per germline, CDR1 SGHRS and CDR2 YFSETQ. The V end lost 5 bases, the J end lost 0 bases, and 15 bases lay between the germline ends. The CDR3 sequence is CASRREIGSSYNEQFF. The CDR3 nucleotides are TGCGCCAGCAGGCGAGAGATAGGGAGCTCCTACAATGAGCAGTTCTTC.

The table lists this clone with a few counts. The chain is built from TRBV2 and TRBJ2-5; D may correspond to TRBD1 or TRBD2 (5 bases each). Germline lookup yields CDR1 SNHLY and CDR2 FYNNEI. Trimming removed 2 bases at V and 5 bases at J, with 15 bases between. The CDR3 runs 15 residues. The CDR3 reads CASSELRGPGETQYF. CDR3 DNA: TGTGCCAGCAGTGAACTCCGGGGACCTGGGGAGACCCAGTACTTC.

This clone came up a few times. The gene calls are TRBV10-3 and TRBJ2-5, with TRBD2 matching 7 bases. The V and J ends lost 6 bases and 3 bases, in that order; junction bases with no gene match: 4. This CDR3 contains 13 residues. In germline, CDR1 is ENHRY, CDR2 SYGVKD. This CDR3 reads CAIRGGTEETQYF. The CDR3 DNA sequence: TGTGCCATCAGGGGGGGGACGGAAGAGACCCAGTACTTC.